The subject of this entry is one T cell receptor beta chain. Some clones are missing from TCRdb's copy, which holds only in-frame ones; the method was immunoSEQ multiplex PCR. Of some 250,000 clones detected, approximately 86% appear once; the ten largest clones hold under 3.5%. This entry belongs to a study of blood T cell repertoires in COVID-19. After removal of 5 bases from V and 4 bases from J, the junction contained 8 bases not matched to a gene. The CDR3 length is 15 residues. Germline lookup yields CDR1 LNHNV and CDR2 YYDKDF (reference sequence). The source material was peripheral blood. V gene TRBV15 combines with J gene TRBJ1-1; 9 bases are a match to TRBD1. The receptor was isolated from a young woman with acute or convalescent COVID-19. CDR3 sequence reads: CATSALGQGGTEAFF. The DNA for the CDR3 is TGTGCCACCAGCGCCCTGGGACAGGGAGGCACTGAAGCTTTCTTT.